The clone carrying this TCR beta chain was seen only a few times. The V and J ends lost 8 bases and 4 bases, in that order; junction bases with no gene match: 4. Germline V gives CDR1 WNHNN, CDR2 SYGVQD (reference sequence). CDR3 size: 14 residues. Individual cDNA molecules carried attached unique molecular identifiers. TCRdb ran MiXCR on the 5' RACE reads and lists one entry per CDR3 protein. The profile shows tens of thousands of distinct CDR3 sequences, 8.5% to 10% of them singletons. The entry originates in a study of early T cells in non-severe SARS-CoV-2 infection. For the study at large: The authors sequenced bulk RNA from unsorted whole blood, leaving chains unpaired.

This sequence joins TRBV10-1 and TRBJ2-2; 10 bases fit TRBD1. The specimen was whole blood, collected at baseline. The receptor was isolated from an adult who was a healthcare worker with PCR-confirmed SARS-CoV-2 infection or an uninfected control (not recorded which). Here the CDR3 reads CASGRTGGTGELFF. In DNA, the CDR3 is TGCGCCAGCGGAAGGACAGGGGGCACCGGGGAGCTGTTTTTT.